Below, 30 T cell receptor beta chains from the same sample are listed, as sequenced in a study of blood T cells in healthy people across ages. A second PCR, run for roughly 7 to 12 cycles, used a sample-barcoded 5' primer plus a J-beta primer mix. Each CDR3 protein gets one entry after TCRdb re-called the 5' RACE reads with MiXCR. The data show approximately 600,000 distinct CDR3 sequences, 58% seen once. Material for sequencing was blood. The source is a man in his 60s in good health.

As regards this clonotype: One junction end does not reproduce the germline sequence, and a read error may be involved. This chain connects TRBV3-1 to TRBJ2-1; 8 bases are a match to TRBD2. Germline V gives CDR1 LGHDT, CDR2 YNNKEL (reference sequence). CDR3 length: 16 amino acids. The CDR3 spells CASSQGSSGGHNGQFF. Here the CDR3 DNA reads TGTGCCAGCAGCCAAGGGTCGTCGGGGGGGCACAATGGGCAGTTCTTC.

The V gene is TRBV6-2 or TRBV6-3, the J gene TRBJ1-1, with 9 nucleotides matching TRBD1. The CDR3 contains 17 residues. With V trimmed by 0 bases and J by 2 bases, 7 bases remained unmatched. Germline-derived CDR1 and CDR2 are MNHEY and SVGEGT. The CDR3 DNA reads TGTGCCAGCAGTTACTCGCTGGGACAGGGAGGCAACACTGAAGCTTTCTTT. Amino acids: CASSYSLGQGGNTEAFF.

The chain combines TRBV7-2 with TRBJ2-1; possible D gene TRBD2, 6 bases. Germline lookup yields CDR1 SGHTA and CDR2 FQGNSA. The CDR3 runs to 15 residues. V gave up 4 bases and J gave up 6 bases, with 16 bases separating them. Here the CDR3 DNA reads TGTGCCAGCAGCTCCCGAAGGCGGGGTCCCAATGAGCAGTTCTTC. It specifies CASSSRRRGPNEQFF.

V gene TRBV29-1 combines with J gene TRBJ2-3, with 7 positions matching TRBD1. V dropped 4 bases and J dropped 2; count of bases not matched to a gene: 15. From germline, CDR1 is SQVTM and CDR2 ANQGSEA. CDR3 length: 17 residues. The CDR3 loop reads CSVGAIQGTLTTDTQYF. The CDR3 region has the DNA TGCAGCGTTGGGGCGATACAGGGGACCCTCACCACAGATACGCAGTATTTT.

The chain links TRBV29-1 to TRBJ2-1; D unclear. In germline, CDR1 is SQVTM, CDR2 ANQGSEA. The CDR3 totals 11 residues. Between the trimmed V and J ends, which lost 7 bases and 4 bases, there was a span of 8 bases. CDR3 in amino acids: CSALGYNEQFF. The CDR3 DNA is TGCAGCGCCCTTGGTTACAATGAGCAGTTCTTC.

The genes are TRBV20-1 and TRBJ2-1; D not certain. This CDR3 has 10 amino acids. Trimming left V 3 bases short and J 8 bases short, with 5 bases between. CDR1 is DFQATT and CDR2 is SNEGSKA in the germline V gene (reference sequence). The CDR3 nucleotides read TGCAGTGCTAGGCAGGATGAGCAGTTCTTC. Translation: CSARQDEQFF.

In DNA form, the CDR3 reads TGTGCCAGCAGTGATCTCCAGGAGGTGGGAGAGCAGTACTTC. This encodes CASSDLQEVGEQYF. The J gene is TRBJ2-5, the V gene TRBV6-1; tentatively, D is TRBD2 (5 bases). CDR3 length: 14 amino acids. V was shortened by 3 bases and J by 11 bases, with 19 bases between the two germline ends. CDR1 and CDR2 (germline): MNHNS, SASEGT.

The genes are TRBV10-3 and TRBJ1-2; D might be TRBD1 (6 bases). V was clipped by 10 bases and J by 4 bases, with 10 bases between them. Germline CDR1 and CDR2: ENHRY and SYGVKD. The CDR3 covers 11 residues. In nucleotides, the CDR3 is TGTGCCACCGCGACAGGCTATGGCTACACCTTC. Protein: CATATGYGYTF.

This clonotype was recorded a few times. This chain uses TRBV29-1 with TRBJ2-5, with 7 bases matching TRBD2. J was trimmed by 5 bases and V by 1 base; bases with no gene match: 4. This CDR3 is 13 amino acids long. The germline V gene encodes CDR1 SQVTM and CDR2 ANQGSEA. CDR3 DNA sequence: TGCAGCGTTGAAGGGCTAGCGGTGGAGACCCAGTACTTC. Its protein is CSVEGLAVETQYF. Full variable domain (outside the CDR3, taken from reference TRBV29-1 and TRBJ2-5): SAVISQKPSRDICQRGTSLTIQCQVDSQVTMMFWYRQQPGQSLTLIATANQGSEATYESGFVIDKFPISRPNLTFSTLTVSNMSPEDSSIYLCSVEGLAVETQYFGPGTRLLVL.

This clonotype has a count of ten or more. The chain has TRBV9 and TRBJ2-3, with 9 nucleotides matching TRBD1. The length of the CDR3 is 17 residues. The V gene end was trimmed by 0 bases and the J gene end by 1 base; junction bases not matched to a gene: 6. Germline V gene data show CDR1 as SGDLS and CDR2 as YYNGEE. The CDR3 sequence: CASSVVPGQGGTDTQYF. DNA of the CDR3: TGTGCCAGCAGCGTAGTGCCGGGACAGGGCGGCACAGATACGCAGTATTTT.

The rearrangement uses TRBV21-1 and TRBJ2-7; the D call TRBD2 from the table was never checked on the DNA. TRBV21-1 is deemed a pseudogene. This CDR3 has 18 residues. The CDR3 region has the DNA TGTGCCAGCAGTCTTATCCGCGGTAGCGGGGCCCTCTCCTACGAGCAGTACTTC. It is translated as CASSLIRGSGALSYEQYF.

This clonotype turned up a few times. The V and J genes are TRBV6-1 and TRBJ1-2; TRBD1 matches at 7 bases. V shed 5 bases and J 5 bases; nucleotides not matched to a gene: 5. Germline assignment: CDR1 MNHNS and CDR2 SASEGT. The CDR3 totals 13 residues. The CDR3 nucleotides read TGTGCCAGCAGTAGGGACAGCCAGTATGGCTACACCTTC. It specifies CASSRDSQYGYTF.

The chain uses TRBV3-1 and TRBJ2-1, with 9 bases aligning to TRBD1. J lost 7 bases, V lost 2 bases, and 6 bases had no gene match. The CDR3 totals 15 residues. CDR1 is LGHDT and CDR2 is YNNKEL in the germline V gene (reference sequence). CDR3 loop: CASSQTRDRDNEQFF. As DNA, the CDR3 is TGTGCCAGCAGCCAAACGCGGGACAGGGATAATGAGCAGTTCTTC.

This clonotype was picked up a small number of times. This chain links TRBV29-1 with TRBJ2-7; 12 bases fit TRBD1. Losses at the gene ends were 6 bases for V and 5 bases for J; bases not matched to a gene: 8. Germline lookup yields CDR1 SQVTM and CDR2 ANQGSEA. The length of the CDR3 is 14 residues. The CDR3 loop is CSVVGDRGLNEQYF. The CDR3 DNA sequence: TGCAGCGTCGTCGGGGACAGGGGGCTTAACGAGCAGTACTTC.

This chain links TRBV18 with TRBJ2-1; 7 bases are a match to TRBD2. V shed 3 bases and J 9 bases; nucleotides not matched to a gene: 5. In germline, CDR1 is KGHSH, CDR2 LQKENI. The CDR3 is 13 amino acids. The CDR3 nucleotides read TGTGCCAGCTCACCGCAGGCGGGGGTTGAGCAGTTCTTC. Amino acid sequence: CASSPQAGVEQFF. The complete variable domain, with remaining parts taken from reference TRBV18 and TRBJ2-1, reads NAGVMQNPRHLVRRRGQEARLRCSPMKGHSHVYWYRQLPEEGLKFMVYLQKENIIDESGMPKERFSAEFPKEGPSILRIQQVVRGDSAAYFCASSPQAGVEQFFGPGTRLTVL.

The rearrangement links TRBV20-1 to TRBJ2-6; no definite D call. V lost 6 bases to trimming and J lost 0 bases, with 9 bases between them. CDR1 DFQATT and CDR2 SNEGSKA come from the germline V gene (reference sequence). The CDR3 has 14 residues. CDR3 sequence reads: CSAGPPSGANVLTF. The CDR3 DNA follows: TGCAGTGCAGGCCCGCCCTCTGGGGCCAACGTCCTGACTTTC.

This clonotype was counted a few times. This chain links TRBV9 with TRBJ2-7; D is uncertain. Germline V gives CDR1 SGDLS, CDR2 YYNGEE. This CDR3 comprises 13 residues. V lost 0 bases and J lost 0, with 4 bases in between. This chain's CDR3 is CASSVGSSYEQYF. CDR3 nucleotides: TGTGCCAGCAGCGTAGGGAGCTCCTACGAGCAGTACTTC.

The rearrangement uses TRBV10-3 and TRBJ2-5; weak D call: TRBD1 (5 bases). Trimming removed 4 bases at V and 1 base at J, with 16 bases between. This CDR3 spans 16 amino acids. Germline lookup yields CDR1 ENHRY and CDR2 SYGVKD. The CDR3 sequence is CAISVQGSLAQETQYF. CDR3 in DNA: TGTGCCATCAGTGTGCAGGGTAGCTTGGCCCAAGAGACCCAGTACTTC.

The CDR3 loop reads CSVAPSGTDTQYF. The DNA of the CDR3 is TGCAGCGTCGCTCCAAGCGGCACAGATACGCAGTATTTT. The rearrangement uses TRBV29-1 and TRBJ2-3; D remains unclear. The ends were cut back, 6 bases at V and 1 base at J, with 11 bases in the middle. In germline, CDR1 is SQVTM, CDR2 ANQGSEA. The CDR3 consists of 13 residues.

The chain couples TRBV20-1 to TRBJ1-1; 9 nucleotides align to TRBD1. With V trimmed by 6 bases and J by 5 bases, 7 bases remained unmatched. Germline CDR1 and CDR2: DFQATT and SNEGSKA (reference sequence). The CDR3 extends over 13 amino acids. CDR3 DNA sequence: TGCAGTGCCGCCGGGACAGGGTTTACTGAAGCTTTCTTT. It encodes CSAAGTGFTEAFF.

This clonotype was detected a few times. The V call is TRBV12-3 or TRBV12-4, the J call TRBJ2-5; D is possibly TRBD1 or TRBD2 (5 bases each). Trimming shortened V by 3 bases and J by 5 bases, and 10 bases separated the two germline ends. The CDR3 contains 13 residues. The CDR3 here is CASSFLGDETQYF. For the CDR3, the DNA is TGTGCCAGCAGTTTCCTCGGGGACGAGACCCAGTACTTC.

The chain recombines TRBV20-1 with TRBJ1-1; no definite D call. There are 13 residues in the CDR3. The germline V gene encodes CDR1 DFQATT and CDR2 SNEGSKA (reference sequence). V lost 0 bases and J 2 bases, leaving 7 bases between the germline ends. The CDR3 coding sequence is TGCAGTGCTAGAGATCCAAAAAACACTGAAGCTTTCTTT. This gives the protein CSARDPKNTEAFF.

This chain joins TRBV10-2 and TRBJ2-1, with D unresolved. The V and J ends lost 0 bases and 3 bases respectively, with 12 bases between them. Germline-derived CDR1 and CDR2 are WSHSY and SAAADI. The CDR3 is 16 residues long. CDR3 region: CASSESERLIYNEQFF. CDR3 nucleotides: TGCGCCAGCAGTGAGTCAGAACGCCTGATCTACAATGAGCAGTTCTTC.

This chain joins TRBV20-1 and TRBJ1-2; a weak D match, TRBD1 (5 bases). The germline CDR1 and CDR2 sequences are DFQATT and SNEGSKA (reference sequence). This CDR3 is built from 14 residues. V was shortened by 3 bases and J by 4 bases, with 15 bases between the two germline ends. For the CDR3, the DNA is TGCAGTGCTAGCGTAATTGGGGGTGGCTATGGCTACACCTTC. As protein: CSASVIGGGYGYTF.

The rearrangement links TRBV3-1 to TRBJ1-2; a possible D gene is TRBD1 (5 bases). The germline gives CDR1 LGHDT, CDR2 YNNKEL (reference sequence). The CDR3 has 15 residues. Trimming took off 0 bases at V and 2 bases at J, with 10 bases between the two ends. This chain's CDR3 is CASSQEGLRNYGYTF. The CDR3 region has the DNA TGTGCCAGCAGCCAAGAGGGACTGAGAAACTATGGCTACACCTTC.

The chain recombines TRBV7-9 with TRBJ2-7; either TRBD1 or TRBD2 may supply D (5 bases each). Trimming shortened V by 4 bases and J by 3 bases, and 19 bases separated the two germline ends. There are 16 residues in the CDR3. CDR1 and CDR2 from the germline V gene are SEHNR and FQNEAQ (reference sequence). DNA of the CDR3: TGTGCCAGCAGCTCCGACGGGACCGCCCTCCTCTACGAGCAGTACTTC. It translates to CASSSDGTALLYEQYF.

CDR3 sequence reads: CASSLERGGTYNEQFF. The CDR3, as DNA: TGTGCCAGCAGCTTAGAGCGGGGGGGTACCTACAATGAGCAGTTCTTC. This chain joins TRBV7-9 and TRBJ2-1; 10 bases agree with TRBD2. The junction had 2 bases not matched to a gene; V was cut back by 1 base and J by 2 bases. The CDR3 has 16 amino acids. The V gene's germline CDR1 is SEHNR and CDR2 FQNEAQ (reference sequence).

The chain uses TRBV6-5 and TRBJ2-5; 13 bases match TRBD2. Germline trimming cut 8 bases from V and 3 bases from J; bases unmatched to any gene: 6. The CDR3 has 15 amino acids. Germline CDR1 is MNHEY and CDR2 is SVGAGI. In nucleotides, the CDR3 is TGTGCCAGCGGAACCGGGACTAGCGGGGAAGAGACCCAGTACTTC. Its translation: CASGTGTSGEETQYF.

The genes are TRBV6-5 and TRBJ1-2, with D possibly matching TRBD1 (6 bases). The CDR3 is 14 residues long. Germline lookup yields CDR1 MNHEY and CDR2 SVGAGI. V was pared by 2 bases and J by 4 bases, with 11 bases between. CDR3 nucleotide sequence: TGTGCCAGCAGTTACCAGGGGCAGGGCTATGGCTACACCTTC. This translates into CASSYQGQGYGYTF.

This rearrangement joins TRBV25-1 to TRBJ2-7; D might be TRBD2 (5 bases). Trimming cost V 1 base and J 3 bases, with 13 bases left between them. The CDR3 contains 15 residues. Germline V gene sequence: CDR1 MGHDK, CDR2 SYGVNS. The CDR3 region is CASSESGSAGYEQYF. CDR3 sequence (DNA): TGTGCCAGCAGTGAATCCGGCTCGGCGGGCTACGAGCAGTACTTC.